The 12 T cell receptor beta chains reported below all come from one sample, sequenced in a study of T cells in Graves' hyperthyroidism and ophthalmopathy. TCR beta CDR3 sequences were amplified from RNA transcripts. An initial round of RT-PCR targeting the TCR CDR3 relied on the HTBI primer set. TCRdb called the multiplex PCR reads again in MiXCR, with one record for every CDR3 protein. Of nearly 750,000 distinct CDR3 sequences listed, under 45% are singletons. The source material was blood. All receptors come from a woman in her thirties or forties with Graves' hyperthyroidism.

This chain links TRBV19 with TRBJ1-3; no firm D call. The CDR3 extends over 12 amino acids. Deletions cut 11 bases from V and 4 bases from J, with 12 bases between. The V gene's germline CDR1 is LNHDA and CDR2 SQIVND (reference sequence). The CDR3 DNA reads as TGTGCCCCACGTCGACGGGGAAACACCATATATTTT. This gives the protein CAPRRRGNTIYF. Full variable domain (outside the CDR3, taken from reference TRBV19 and TRBJ1-3): DGGITQSPKYLFRKEGQNVTLSCEQNLNHDAMYWYRQDPGQGLRLIYYSQIVNDFQKGDIAEGYSVSREKKESFPLTVTSAQKNPTAFYLCAPRRRGNTIYFGEGSWLTVV.

This clonotype was counted at least ten times. The chain couples TRBV9 to TRBJ1-2; D is unresolved. Trimming took off 0 bases at V and 0 bases at J, with 12 bases between the two ends. Looked up from germline, CDR1 is SGDLS and CDR2 is YYNGEE. The CDR3 is made up of 16 amino acids. CDR3 nucleotides: TGTGCCAGCAGCGTAGCTACGATGGAGTCTAACTATGGCTACACCTTC. This gives the protein CASSVATMESNYGYTF.

The V gene is TRBV29-1, the J gene TRBJ2-5, with 7 bases aligning to TRBD1. The CDR3 runs 14 residues. Germline CDR1 and CDR2: SQVTM and ANQGSEA. The CDR3 DNA is TGCGGCGCCTCGGCCGGACAGGCTCAAGAGACCCAGTACTTC. Protein: CGASAGQAQETQYF. Based on the CDR3 plus reference TRBV29-1 and TRBJ2-5, the full variable domain is SAVISQKPSRDICQRGTSLTIQCQVDSQVTMMFWYRQQPGQSLTLIATANQGSEATYESGFVIDKFPISRPNLTFSTLTVSNMSPEDSSIYLCGASAGQAQETQYFGPGTRLLVL.

The chain carries TRBV20-1 and TRBJ2-7; 7 nucleotides align to TRBD2. CDR3 length: 16 amino acids. V was pared by 5 bases and J by 7 bases, with 20 bases of the junction left unmatched. Per germline, CDR1 DFQATT and CDR2 SNEGSKA (reference sequence). DNA of the CDR3: TGCAGTGCTTTAGTGGGGGGTGGCGGGAGTTTGAATGAGCAGTACTTC. This sequence encodes CSALVGGGGSLNEQYF.

This clonotype was observed a few times. The chain links TRBV12-3 or TRBV12-4 to TRBJ1-5; D might be TRBD1 (6 bases). The CDR3 loop spans 15 amino acids. V was trimmed by 8 bases and J by 4 bases, leaving 18 bases between them. CDR3 in amino acids: CASCVRGFPNQPQHF. In DNA, the CDR3 is TGTGCCAGCTGTGTTAGGGGGTTCCCAAATCAGCCCCAGCATTTT.

Many counts were recorded for this clonotype. The V and J genes are TRBV20-1 and TRBJ1-1; TRBD1 matches at 7 bases. Trimming took 6 bases from V and 10 from J; bases not matched to a gene: 14. Germline CDR1 reads DFQATT; CDR2 reads SNEGSKA (reference sequence). The CDR3 has 13 amino acids. CDR3 nucleotide sequence: TGCAGTGCGCGAAAACAGGGGCGGCGGGGAGCTTTCTTT. Protein: CSARKQGRRGAFF.

CDR3 in DNA: TGTGCCAGCAGCCAAGACCTGGGACAGGGGGGAACCTACGAGCAGTACTTC. Amino acid sequence: CASSQDLGQGGTYEQYF. This chain links TRBV14 with TRBJ2-7; TRBD1 matches 11 bases. In germline, CDR1 is SGHDN, CDR2 FVKESK. The V gene end was trimmed by 0 bases and the J gene end by 2 bases; junction bases not matched to a gene: 6. This CDR3 spans 17 amino acids.

The chain is built from TRBV5-6 and TRBJ1-5; 8 nucleotides agree with TRBD1. The CDR3 totals 15 residues. Germline assignment: CDR1 SGHDT and CDR2 YYEEEE. V lost 2 bases to trimming and J lost 7 bases; unmatched junction nucleotides: 8. The DNA for the CDR3 is TGTGCCAGCAGCTTCGGGACAGGACCGGGGCAGCCCCAGCATTTT. This codes for CASSFGTGPGQPQHF.

This chain connects TRBV5-1 to TRBJ1-1; D is uncertain. The V end was cut by 0 bases, the J end by 0 bases, with 12 bases between. There are 16 residues in the CDR3. The V gene's germline CDR1 is SGHRS and CDR2 YFSETQ. The CDR3, as DNA: TGCGCCAGCAGCTTGGTACAGTATAGTATGAACACTGAAGCTTTCTTT. It translates to CASSLVQYSMNTEAFF.

V is TRBV2 and J is TRBJ2-7, with TRBD2 identical over 7 bases. The V gene end was trimmed by 6 bases and the J gene end by 1 base; junction bases not matched to a gene: 9. The germline V gene encodes CDR1 SNHLY and CDR2 FYNNEI. This CDR3 has 15 residues. The CDR3 protein is CASRRLGGGSYEQYF. The CDR3 DNA reads as TGTGCCAGCAGACGTCTGGGCGGGGGATCCTACGAGCAGTACTTC. The full variable domain, rest sourced from reference TRBV2 and TRBJ2-7, is EPEVTQTPSHQVTQMGQEVILRCVPISNHLYFYWYRQILGQKVEFLVSFYNNEISEKSEIFDDQFSVERPDGSNFTLKIRSTKLEDSAMYFCASRRLGGGSYEQYFGPGTRLTVT.

The chain couples TRBV29-1 to TRBJ1-2; a weak D match, TRBD1 (6 bases). From germline, CDR1 is SQVTM and CDR2 ANQGSEA. This CDR3 contains 13 residues. CDR3 in amino acids: CSETTGGSYGYTF. The CDR3 DNA sequence: TGCAGTGAGACGACGGGGGGCAGCTATGGCTACACCTTC.

The CDR3 nucleotides are TGTGCCAGCAGTTTGGGGACAGGGGGGGTGGGAAACACCATATATTTT. The encoded protein is CASSLGTGGVGNTIYF. V gene TRBV12-3 or TRBV12-4 combines with J gene TRBJ1-3; 11 positions agree with TRBD1. Trimming removed 3 bases from V and 4 bases from J; junction bases left unmatched: 5. The CDR3 totals 16 residues.